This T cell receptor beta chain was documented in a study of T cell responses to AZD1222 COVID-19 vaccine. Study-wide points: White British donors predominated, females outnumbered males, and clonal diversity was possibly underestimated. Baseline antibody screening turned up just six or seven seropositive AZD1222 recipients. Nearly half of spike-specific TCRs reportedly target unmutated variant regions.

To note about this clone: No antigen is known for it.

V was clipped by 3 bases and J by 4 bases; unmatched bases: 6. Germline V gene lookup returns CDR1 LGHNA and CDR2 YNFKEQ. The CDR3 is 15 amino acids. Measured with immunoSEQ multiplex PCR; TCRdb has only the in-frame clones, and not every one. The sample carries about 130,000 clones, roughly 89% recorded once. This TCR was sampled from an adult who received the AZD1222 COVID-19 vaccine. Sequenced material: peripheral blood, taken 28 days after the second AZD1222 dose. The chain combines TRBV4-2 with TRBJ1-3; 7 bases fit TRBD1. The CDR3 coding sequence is TGTGCCAGCAGCCAGCGAGCAGGGGGAGGAAACACCATATATTTT. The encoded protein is CASSQRAGGGNTIYF.